This T cell receptor beta chain was recovered during a study of identical twins. Using its own MiXCR run on the 5' RACE reads, TCRdb lists one record per CDR3 protein. The sample has approximately 700,000 distinct CDR3 sequences, less than 7% seen once. This CDR3 comprises 16 residues. The V end was cut by 2 bases, the J end by 7 bases, with 18 bases between. CDR1 is MNHEY, CDR2 SVGAGI, per germline. This clonotype was obtained from a man aged 18-30 years in good health. Sequencing used naive T cells sorted from blood. The chain is built from TRBV6-5 and TRBJ2-1, with a weak D call TRBD2 (6 bases). The CDR3 reads CASSYIRLEGGNEQFF. The CDR3 DNA is TGTGCCAGCAGTTACATTCGTCTGGAGGGAGGTAATGAGCAGTTCTTC.